This TCR beta chain is drawn from a study of blood T cell repertoires in COVID-19. Study at large: From the United States, Italy and Spain came samples of acute and convalescent COVID-19.

Original handling: Researchers report that nucleated cell counts were estimated from reference gene primer amplification. TCRdb's table, derived via immunoSEQ multiplex PCR, lists solely in-frame clones and lacks some. The DNA gave D and trimming, while V, J and clone size come from that table. This table holds around 370,000 clones, around 90% found once. CDR3 length equals 19 residues. The ends were cut back, 6 bases at V and 6 bases at J, with 29 bases in the middle. Germline lookup yields CDR1 MNHEY and CDR2 SMNVEV (reference sequence). Clinical history as reported by participants underpinned cohort assignment.

The TCR was taken from a young woman who had recovered from COVID-19. The chain recombines TRBV27 with TRBJ2-2; tentative D call: TRBD2 (6 bases). Specimen: PBMCs or T cells enriched from blood (not recorded which). Written as DNA, the CDR3 is TGTGCCAGCAGGAGCCCGGGGGTAATGAGTCCGGGGCAGCCCGGGGAGCTGTTTTTT. It specifies CASRSPGVMSPGQPGELFF.